The 24 T cell receptor beta chains given below trace back to one sample, sequenced in a study of blood T cells in healthy people across ages. Next came a second PCR, run for about 6 to 11 cycles, which used a sample-barcoded 5' primer along with a J-beta primer mix. TCRdb redid the calling of the 5' RACE reads with MiXCR, one entry per CDR3 protein. The table includes hundreds of thousands of distinct CDR3 sequences, roughly 20% detected once. The sample comprised blood. Every receptor here comes from a man between 65 and 85 years old in good health.

A few counts support this clonotype. CDR3: CAISESAASGETQYF. The CDR3 DNA reads TGTGCCATCAGTGAGTCGGCAGCGTCAGGGGAGACCCAGTACTTC. This chain joins TRBV10-3 and TRBJ2-5; perhaps TRBD1 as D (5 bases). Germline V gives CDR1 ENHRY, CDR2 SYGVKD. V lost 0 bases and J lost 5, with 13 bases in between. This CDR3 is 15 amino acids long.

The rearrangement links TRBV5-1 to TRBJ2-1; D might be TRBD1 (6 bases). The CDR3 runs 17 residues. The germline V and J ends were trimmed by 3 bases and 0 bases, with 16 bases remaining between them. Germline CDR1 and CDR2: SGHRS and YFSETQ. The CDR3 coding sequence is TGCGCCAGCAGCTCCAGGACAGAGATAATCTCCTACAATGAGCAGTTCTTC. Translating gives CASSSRTEIISYNEQFF. Based on the CDR3 plus reference TRBV5-1 and TRBJ2-1, the full variable domain is KAGVTQTPRYLIKTRGQQVTLSCSPISGHRSVSWYQQTPGQGLQFLFEYFSETQRNKGNFPGRFSGRQFSNSRSEMNVSTLELGDSALYLCASSSRTEIISYNEQFFGPGTRLTVL.

V is TRBV20-1 and J is TRBJ1-1; D not resolved. The ends were cut back, 3 bases at V and 11 bases at J, with 16 bases in the middle. This CDR3 contains 12 residues. The germline V gene encodes CDR1 DFQATT and CDR2 SNEGSKA (reference sequence). The CDR3 DNA reads as TGCAGTGCTAGCTCGGGTCCAACGGCGGCTTTCTTT. Protein sequence: CSASSGPTAAFF.

The V gene is TRBV4-1, the J gene TRBJ2-3; weak D call: TRBD1 (6 bases). The CDR3 is 14 residues long. Between the trimmed V and J ends, which lost 2 bases and 4 bases, there was a span of 10 bases. Germline-derived CDR1 and CDR2 are MGHRA and YSYEKL. DNA for the CDR3: TGCGCCAGCAGCCAAACAGGGTGGGCAGATACGCAGTATTTT. Residues: CASSQTGWADTQYF.

To note about this clonotype: One end of the junction varies from germline; a read error may be responsible. The chain recombines TRBV10-3 with TRBJ2-5, with TRBD1 as a possible D gene (6 bases). CDR1 and CDR2 from the germline V gene are ENHRY and SYGVKD. CDR3 size: 12 residues. The DNA of the CDR3 is TGTGCAGCCACAGGGCAGGGCAAGACTCAGTACTTC. Amino acids: CAATGQGKTQYF.

This clonotype came up a few times. The rearrangement uses TRBV3-1 and TRBJ1-2; D may be TRBD1 (6 bases). This CDR3 region has 12 residues. Deletions cut 3 bases from V and 7 bases from J, with 9 bases between. The germline V gene encodes CDR1 LGHDT and CDR2 YNNKEL (reference sequence). The CDR3 bases are TGTGCCAGCAGCCAGAACAGGGTTGGCTACACCTTC. As protein: CASSQNRVGYTF.

This chain links TRBV10-3 with TRBJ1-2; D is unclear. The length of the CDR3 is 10 residues. Trimming stripped 8 bases from V and 3 bases from J, with 4 bases between. CDR1 and CDR2 from the germline V gene are ENHRY and SYGVKD. The CDR3 loop reads CAIGDYGYTF. The CDR3 DNA sequence: TGTGCCATCGGGGACTATGGCTACACCTTC.

The CDR3 region has the DNA TGTGCCAGCAGCTTGTCGGGGGTCACCGGGGAGCTGTTTTTT. Protein: CASSLSGVTGELFF. The V call is TRBV7-2, the J call TRBJ2-2, with a tentative D call TRBD2 (6 bases). CDR3 length equals 14 residues. Trimming took 3 bases from V and 4 from J, leaving 9 bases between them. Looked up from germline, CDR1 is SGHTA and CDR2 is FQGNSA.

The CDR3, as DNA: TGTGCCACCAGCAGAGAGGACACCGGAGCCCAACAGCCCCAGCATTTT. Translation gives CATSREDTGAQQPQHF. The V gene is TRBV15, the J gene TRBJ1-5; D might be TRBD1 (5 bases). Between the trimmed V and J ends, which lost 0 bases and 7 bases, there was a span of 16 bases. This CDR3 comprises 16 residues. Looked up from germline, CDR1 is LNHNV and CDR2 is YYDKDF (reference sequence). Complete variable domain (other parts from reference TRBV15 and TRBJ1-5): DAMVIQNPRYQVTQFGKPVTLSCSQTLNHNVMYWYQQKSSQAPKLLFHYYDKDFNNEADTPDNFQSRRPNTSFCFLDIRSPGLGDTAMYLCATSREDTGAQQPQHFGDGTRLSIL.

This clonotype was counted a few times. This chain uses TRBV5-5 with TRBJ2-5, with TRBD1 as a possible D gene (6 bases). The CDR3 covers 14 residues. CDR1 and CDR2 (germline): SGHKS, YYEKEE (reference sequence). V shed 4 bases and J shed 9 bases, with 19 bases lying between them. CDR3 sequence: CASSPDSLVGAQYF. For the CDR3, the DNA is TGTGCCAGCAGCCCGGACAGTCTGGTGGGTGCCCAGTACTTC.

The genes are TRBV7-2 and TRBJ2-5; a weak D match, TRBD2 (6 bases). The J call is uncertain, as TRBJ2-7 better fits the DNA end. The CDR3 extends over 13 amino acids. Germline values: CDR1 SGHTA, CDR2 FQGNSA. For the CDR3, the DNA is TGTGCCAGCAGCTACGGGGGAGTCTACGAGCAGTACTTC. It specifies CASSYGGVYEQYF.

In its sample, this clonotype was seen a few times. The rearrangement links TRBV3-1 to TRBJ1-1; D call uncertain. Germline CDR1 reads LGHDT; CDR2 reads YNNKEL (reference sequence). Trimming left V 5 bases short and J 8 bases short, with 12 bases between. The CDR3 consists of 12 residues. The DNA for the CDR3 is TGTGCCAGCAGCAAGGGCCAGGACGAAGCTTTCTTT. Encoded protein: CASSKGQDEAFF.

This clonotype was seen a handful of times. This rearrangement joins TRBV5-1 to TRBJ1-4, with D perhaps TRBD1 (5 bases). Trimming cost V 2 bases and J 0 bases, with 17 bases left between them. There are 18 residues in the CDR3. Germline-derived CDR1 and CDR2 are SGHRS and YFSETQ. CDR3 sequence: CASSLGGAGTSTNEKLFF. The CDR3 DNA reads TGCGCCAGCAGCTTAGGAGGGGCTGGAACCTCAACTAATGAAAAACTGTTTTTT.

The chain employs TRBV7-2 and TRBJ2-5, with TRBD1 identical over 7 bases. The CDR3 is made up of 17 amino acids. V trimming: 5 bases; J trimming: 5 bases; junction bases outside the gene matches: 17. CDR1 and CDR2 from the germline V gene are SGHTA and FQGNSA. The CDR3 loop reads CASSLISGQRARETQYF. DNA of the CDR3: TGTGCCAGCAGCCTAATCTCGGGACAGAGGGCAAGGGAGACCCAGTACTTC.

This clonotype was counted between two and nine times. The CDR3 here is CSGVRIQETQYF. The CDR3 nucleotides are TGCAGTGGAGTTCGCATTCAAGAGACCCAGTACTTC. The chain uses TRBV20-1 and TRBJ2-5, with D hard to call. The V gene lost 7 bases and the J gene lost 2 bases, with 11 bases spanning the gap. The CDR3 runs to 12 residues. Germline V gene lookup returns CDR1 DFQATT and CDR2 SNEGSKA (reference sequence).

The chain has TRBV28 and TRBJ1-6; D call uncertain. V was trimmed by 6 bases and J by 7 bases, leaving 16 bases between them. The CDR3 is 15 amino acids. From germline, CDR1 is MDHEN and CDR2 SYDVKM. The CDR3 sequence is CASSLVGEGNSPLHF. DNA for the CDR3: TGTGCCAGCAGCCTAGTTGGGGAAGGGAATTCACCCCTCCACTTT.

This rearrangement joins TRBV25-1 to TRBJ2-4; D is uncertain. Trimming cost V 1 base and J 4 bases, with 5 bases left between them. The length of the CDR3 is 13 residues. Germline values: CDR1 MGHDK, CDR2 SYGVNS. CDR3 sequence reads: CASSEFGKNIQYF. CDR3 nucleotide sequence: TGTGCCAGCAGTGAATTCGGAAAAAACATTCAGTACTTC. Using reference TRBV25-1 and TRBJ2-4 for the parts outside the CDR3, the full variable domain is EADIYQTPRYLVIGTGKKITLECSQTMGHDKMYWYQQDPGMELHLIHYSYGVNSTEKGDLSSESTVSRIRTEHFPLTLESARPSHTSQYLCASSEFGKNIQYFGAGTRLSVL.

Concerning this clonotype itself: The junction and the germline gene differ at one end; a read error may be behind it. The rearrangement joins TRBV7-2 to TRBJ2-6, with D unclear. The length of the CDR3 is 13 residues. Germline V CDR1 and CDR2: SGHTA, FQGNSA. DNA for the CDR3: TGTGCCGGCAGCTTATTTGAGGCCAACGTCCTGACTTTC. This translates into CAGSLFEANVLTF. Full variable domain (rest looked up from reference TRBV7-2 and TRBJ2-6): GAGVSQSPSNKVTEKGKDVELRCDPISGHTALYWYRQSLGQGLEFLIYFQGNSAPDKSGLPSDRFSAERTGGSVSTLTIQRTQQEDSAVYLCAGSLFEANVLTFGAGSRLTVL.

This clonotype was found many times. The rearrangement joins TRBV28 to TRBJ2-7; 12 bases align to TRBD2. The CDR3 sequence is 15 residues long. From germline, CDR1 is MDHEN and CDR2 SYDVKM. The V gene end was trimmed by 6 bases and the J gene end by 4 bases; junction bases not matched to a gene: 7. CDR3 sequence reads: CASRDGTSGLYEQYF. In DNA form, the CDR3 reads TGTGCCAGCAGAGACGGGACTAGCGGGTTATACGAGCAGTACTTC.

This chain uses TRBV10-3 with TRBJ2-5; 9 bases fit TRBD2. Germline CDR1 ENHRY, CDR2 SYGVKD. The CDR3 has 14 residues. J was trimmed by 4 bases and V by 4 bases; bases with no gene match: 4. CDR3 nucleotides: TGTGCCATCAGTGCCTCACTAGCGGGAGAGACCCAGTACTTC. Translated, it gives CAISASLAGETQYF.

This clonotype has more than one count but fewer than ten. The chain has TRBV2 and TRBJ1-6, with 8 bases aligning to TRBD1. Germline loops: CDR1 SNHLY, CDR2 FYNNEI. With 6 bases clipped from V and 12 bases from J, the junction kept 7 bases outside the gene matches. The CDR3 spans 13 residues. The chain's CDR3 is CASREDRDGPLHF. The DNA of the CDR3 is TGTGCCAGCAGAGAGGACAGGGACGGACCCCTCCACTTT.

J is TRBJ2-7 and V is TRBV27, with TRBD1 identical over 11 bases. In germline, CDR1 is MNHEY, CDR2 SMNVEV (reference sequence). The CDR3 has 18 amino acids. The junction had 10 bases not matched to a gene; V was cut back by 2 bases and J by 1 base. The CDR3 loop is CASSLKSGTGGISYEQYF. In nucleotides, the CDR3 is TGTGCCAGCAGTTTAAAATCCGGGACAGGGGGTATATCCTACGAGCAGTACTTC.

This clonotype was counted a few times. The rearrangement joins TRBV5-1 to TRBJ2-6; tentatively, D is TRBD1 (6 bases). CDR3 length equals 15 residues. The germline V gene encodes CDR1 SGHRS and CDR2 YFSETQ. The V end lost 2 bases, the J end lost 3 bases, and 9 bases lay between the germline ends. DNA of the CDR3: TGCGCCAGCAGCTTCAACAGGGATGGGGCCAACGTCCTGACTTTC. Translation gives CASSFNRDGANVLTF.

This clonotype was observed once. The rearrangement uses TRBV20-1 and TRBJ2-7; D may be TRBD1 (6 bases). V was trimmed by 6 bases and J by 0 bases, leaving 12 bases between them. CDR3 length equals 13 residues. CDR1 DFQATT and CDR2 SNEGSKA come from the germline V gene (reference sequence). Here the CDR3 DNA reads TGCAGTGCCACGGGACACCTCTCCTACGAGCAGTACTTC. Translating gives CSATGHLSYEQYF.